The table lists the clone carrying this T cell receptor (beta chain) with a count of one. What it recognizes is unknown. This CDR3 region has 15 residues. Germline loops: CDR1 WSHSY, CDR2 SAAADI. V was pared by 3 bases and J by 4 bases, with 6 bases of the junction left unmatched. The data belong to a study of shared clonotypes between healthy human individuals. Whole-study findings and limits: Sampling used blood alone; tissue repertoires probably differ. Donor scarcity curtailed the genetic and exposure-history diversity represented herein.

Each replicate PCR on the sorted subsets used 150 to 200 ng DNA (around 30,000 T cell genomes). Sequencing used immunoSEQ multiplex PCR; TCRdb keeps in-frame clones, though not all of them. The sample gives a few hundred thousand clones, about 97% of which show up once; 0.045% to 0.06% is in the top ten. The sequenced material came from naive CD4+ T cells sorted from blood. Stated subset: CD45RA+ positively selected. This TCR was sampled from a woman between 25 and 40 years old in good health. The rearrangement links TRBV10-2 to TRBJ2-4; TRBD2 matches at 7 bases. The DNA of the CDR3 is TGCGCCAGCAGTGACGGCGGGAGTATGAAAAACATTCAGTACTTC. Protein sequence: CASSDGGSMKNIQYF.